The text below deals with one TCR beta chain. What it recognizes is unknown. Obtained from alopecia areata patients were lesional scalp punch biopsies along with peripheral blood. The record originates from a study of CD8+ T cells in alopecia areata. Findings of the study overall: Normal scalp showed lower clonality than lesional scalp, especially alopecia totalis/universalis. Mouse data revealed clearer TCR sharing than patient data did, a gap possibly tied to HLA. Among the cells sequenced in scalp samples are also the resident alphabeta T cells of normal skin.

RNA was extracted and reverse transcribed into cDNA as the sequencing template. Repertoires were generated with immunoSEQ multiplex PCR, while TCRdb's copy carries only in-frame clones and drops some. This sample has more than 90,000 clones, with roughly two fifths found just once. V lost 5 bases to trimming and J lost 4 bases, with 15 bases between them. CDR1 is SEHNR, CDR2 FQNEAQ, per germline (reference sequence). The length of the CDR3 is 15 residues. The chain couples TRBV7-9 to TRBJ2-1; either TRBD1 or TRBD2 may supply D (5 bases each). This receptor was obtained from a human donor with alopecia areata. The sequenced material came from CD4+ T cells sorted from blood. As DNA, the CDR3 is TGTGCCAGCAGCCCAAGGGGAGAAAAGTACAATGAGCAGTTCTTC. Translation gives CASSPRGEKYNEQFF. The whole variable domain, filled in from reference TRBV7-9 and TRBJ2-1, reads DTGVSQNPRHKITKRGQNVTFRCDPISEHNRLYWYRQTLGQGPEFLTYFQNEAQLEKSRLLSDRFSAERPKGSFSTLEIQRTEQGDSAMYLCASSPRGEKYNEQFFGPGTRLTVL.